This TCR beta chain is from a study of blood T cell repertoires in COVID-19. Whole-study context: The study drew acute and convalescent COVID-19 samples from the United States, Italy and Spain.

The table came from immunoSEQ multiplex PCR; TCRdb's copy has only in-frame clones and leaves some out. The sample records 200,000 to 250,000 clones, 75% to 85% being singletons. This TCR derives from a woman aged 30 to 39 with COVID-19, enrolled during active disease. What was sequenced was peripheral blood.

This CDR3 reads CASSLSGEGYTF. DNA of the CDR3: TGTGCCAGCAGTTTATCTGGAGAGGGCTACACCTTC. This chain connects TRBV27 to TRBJ1-2; D gene ambiguous. CDR1 and CDR2 (germline): MNHEY, SMNVEV (reference sequence). This CDR3 spans 12 amino acids. V shed 0 bases and J shed 8 bases, with 7 bases lying between them.